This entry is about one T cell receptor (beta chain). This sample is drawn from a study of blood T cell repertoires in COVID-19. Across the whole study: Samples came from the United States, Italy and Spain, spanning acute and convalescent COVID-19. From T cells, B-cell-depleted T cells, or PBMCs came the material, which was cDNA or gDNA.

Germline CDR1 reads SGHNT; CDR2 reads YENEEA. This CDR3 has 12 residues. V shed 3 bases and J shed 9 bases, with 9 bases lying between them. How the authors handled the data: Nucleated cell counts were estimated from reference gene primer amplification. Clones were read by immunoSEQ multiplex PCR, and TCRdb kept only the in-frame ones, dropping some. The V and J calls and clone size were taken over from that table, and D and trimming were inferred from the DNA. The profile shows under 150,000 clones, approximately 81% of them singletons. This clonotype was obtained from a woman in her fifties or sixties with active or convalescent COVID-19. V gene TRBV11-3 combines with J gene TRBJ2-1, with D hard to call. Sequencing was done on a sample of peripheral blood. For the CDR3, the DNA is TGTGCCAGCAGCTTGACTGGCGGTGAGCAGTTCTTC. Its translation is CASSLTGGEQFF.